This is a list of T cell receptor beta chains from one sample in a study of T cell responses to AZD1222 COVID-19 vaccine. Assay: immunoSEQ multiplex PCR; the TCRdb copy retains only in-frame clones and omits some. Counted here are under 300,000 clones, roughly 93% occurring once; the ten biggest clones make up around 0.5%. The sequences come from peripheral blood, collected on day 0 of AZD1222 vaccination. All receptors derive from an adult in good health. CDR3s include the opening cysteine and the closing phenylalanine or tryptophan. The order of the fields is J gene, V gene, CDR3 protein.

J gene: TRBJ2-7
V gene: TRBV7-9
CDR3 protein: CASSLSEPGQYF

J gene: TRBJ2-3
V gene: TRBV2
CDR3 protein: CASSEPPRDTQYF

J gene: TRBJ2-3
V gene: TRBV7-3
CDR3 protein: CASSLWVSGRAMADTQYF

J gene: TRBJ2-7
V gene: TRBV5-4
CDR3 protein: CASSINRDSYEQYF

J gene: TRBJ1-6
V gene: TRBV20-1
CDR3 protein: CSASRGLSHF

J gene: TRBJ2-3
V gene: TRBV5-6
CDR3 protein: CASSLVGSGGTDTQYF

J gene: TRBJ1-2
V gene: TRBV28
CDR3 protein: CASSLGGTYGYTF

J gene: TRBJ1-3
V gene: TRBV18
CDR3 protein: CASFPTGVGGNTIYF

J gene: TRBJ2-1
V gene: TRBV29-1
CDR3 protein: CSVGLAGSEQFF

J gene: TRBJ2-7
V gene: TRBV6-2/TRBV6-3
CDR3 protein: CASSYHQQGYEQYF

J gene: TRBJ2-1
V gene: TRBV9
CDR3 protein: CASSVDRGEPTYNEQFF

J gene: TRBJ2-3
V gene: TRBV30
CDR3 protein: CAWSRLAGQGRTQYF

J gene: TRBJ2-5
V gene: TRBV12-3/TRBV12-4
CDR3 protein: CASSWGPQTQYF

J gene: TRBJ1-4
V gene: TRBV5-8
CDR3 protein: CASSLYGTATNEKLFF

J gene: TRBJ1-1
V gene: TRBV3-1/TRBV3-2
CDR3 protein: CASSSWTGGVTEAFF